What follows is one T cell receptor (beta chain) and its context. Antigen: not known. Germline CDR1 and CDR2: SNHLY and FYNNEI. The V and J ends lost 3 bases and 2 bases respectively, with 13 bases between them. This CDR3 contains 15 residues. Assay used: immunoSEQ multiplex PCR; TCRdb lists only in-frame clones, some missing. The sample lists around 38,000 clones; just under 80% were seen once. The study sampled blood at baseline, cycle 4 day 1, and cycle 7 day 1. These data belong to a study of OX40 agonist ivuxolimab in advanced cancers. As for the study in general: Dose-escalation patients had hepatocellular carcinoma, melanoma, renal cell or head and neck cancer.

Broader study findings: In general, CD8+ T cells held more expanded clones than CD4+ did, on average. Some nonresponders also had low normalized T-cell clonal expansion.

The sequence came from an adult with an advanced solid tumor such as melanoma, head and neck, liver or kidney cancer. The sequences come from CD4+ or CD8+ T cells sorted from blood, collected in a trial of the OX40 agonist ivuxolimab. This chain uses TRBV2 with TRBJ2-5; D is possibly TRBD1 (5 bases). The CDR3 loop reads CASSDRTTPQETQYF. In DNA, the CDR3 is TGTGCCAGCAGTGACCGGACAACCCCGCAAGAGACCCAGTACTTC.